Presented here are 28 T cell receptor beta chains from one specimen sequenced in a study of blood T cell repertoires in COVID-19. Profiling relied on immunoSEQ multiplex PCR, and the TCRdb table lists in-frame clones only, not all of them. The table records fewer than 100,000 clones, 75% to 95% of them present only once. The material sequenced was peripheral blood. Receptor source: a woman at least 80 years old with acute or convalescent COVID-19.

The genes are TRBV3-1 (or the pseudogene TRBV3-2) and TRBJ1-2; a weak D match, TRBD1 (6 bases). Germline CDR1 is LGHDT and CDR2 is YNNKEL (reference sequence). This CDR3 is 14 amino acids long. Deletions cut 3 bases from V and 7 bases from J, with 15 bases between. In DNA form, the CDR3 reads TGTGCCAGCAGCCAGTTCGGGGGGGGCGGTGGCTACACCTTC. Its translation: CASSQFGGGGGYTF.

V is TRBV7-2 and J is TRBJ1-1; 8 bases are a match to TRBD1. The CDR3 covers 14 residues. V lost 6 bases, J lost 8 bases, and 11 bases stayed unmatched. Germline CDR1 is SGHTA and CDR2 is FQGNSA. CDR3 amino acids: CASRRQGATVEAFF. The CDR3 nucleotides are TGTGCCAGCAGGCGTCAGGGGGCGACCGTCGAAGCTTTCTTT.

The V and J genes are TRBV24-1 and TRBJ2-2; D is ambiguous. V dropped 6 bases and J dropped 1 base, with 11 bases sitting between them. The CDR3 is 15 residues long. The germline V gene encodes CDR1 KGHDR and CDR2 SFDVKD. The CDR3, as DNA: TGTGCCACCAGTTCCAGGTGGATGAACACCGGGGAGCTGTTTTTT. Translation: CATSSRWMNTGELFF.

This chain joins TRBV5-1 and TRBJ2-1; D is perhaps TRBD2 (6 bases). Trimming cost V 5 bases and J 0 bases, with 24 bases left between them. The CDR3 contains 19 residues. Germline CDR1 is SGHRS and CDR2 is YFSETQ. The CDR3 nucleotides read TGCGCCAGCAGGTCGTTGGGGGGAGCGGGTTCCAGCTCCTACAATGAGCAGTTCTTC. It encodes CASRSLGGAGSSSYNEQFF.

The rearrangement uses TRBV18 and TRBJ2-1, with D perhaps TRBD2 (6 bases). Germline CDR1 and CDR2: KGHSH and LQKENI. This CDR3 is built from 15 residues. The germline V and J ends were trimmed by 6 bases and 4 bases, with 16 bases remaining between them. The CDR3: CASSPGRGTYNEQFF. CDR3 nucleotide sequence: TGTGCCAGCTCGCCCGGTAGAGGGACTTACAATGAGCAGTTCTTC.

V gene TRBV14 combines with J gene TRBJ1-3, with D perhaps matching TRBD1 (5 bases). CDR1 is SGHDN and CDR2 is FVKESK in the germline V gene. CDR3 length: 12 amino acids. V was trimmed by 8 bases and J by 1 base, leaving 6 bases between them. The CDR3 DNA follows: TGTGCCAGCGGGGGGTCTGGAAACACCATATATTTT. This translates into CASGGSGNTIYF.

The CDR3 spells CASRPTRLGDTQYF. In DNA, the CDR3 is TGTGCCAGCAGACCAACCAGACTCGGAGATACGCAGTATTTT. This sequence joins TRBV7-8 and TRBJ2-3; no clear D. CDR1 and CDR2 (germline): SGHVS, FQNEAQ. Deletions cut 6 bases from V and 5 bases from J, with 15 bases between. The CDR3 length is 14 residues.

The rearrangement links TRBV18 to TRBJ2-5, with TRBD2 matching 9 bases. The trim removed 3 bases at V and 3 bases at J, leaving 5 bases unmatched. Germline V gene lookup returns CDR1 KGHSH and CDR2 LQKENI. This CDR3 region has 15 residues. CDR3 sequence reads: CASSPRGGAEETQYF. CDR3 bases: TGTGCCAGCTCACCCCGCGGGGGGGCGGAAGAGACCCAGTACTTC. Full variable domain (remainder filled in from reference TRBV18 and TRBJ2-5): NAGVMQNPRHLVRRRGQEARLRCSPMKGHSHVYWYRQLPEEGLKFMVYLQKENIIDESGMPKERFSAEFPKEGPSILRIQQVVRGDSAAYFCASSPRGGAEETQYFGPGTRLLVL.

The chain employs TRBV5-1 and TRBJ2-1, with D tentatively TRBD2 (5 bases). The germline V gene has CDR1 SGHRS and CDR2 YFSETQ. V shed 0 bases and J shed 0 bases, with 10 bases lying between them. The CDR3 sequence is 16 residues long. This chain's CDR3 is CASSLVSGYSYNEQFF. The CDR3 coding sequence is TGCGCCAGCAGCTTGGTCTCGGGATACTCCTACAATGAGCAGTTCTTC.

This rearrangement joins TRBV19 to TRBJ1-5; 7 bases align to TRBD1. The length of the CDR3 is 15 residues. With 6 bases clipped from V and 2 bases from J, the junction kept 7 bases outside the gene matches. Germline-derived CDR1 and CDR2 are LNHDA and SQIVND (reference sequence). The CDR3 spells CASRSIGQGNQPQHF. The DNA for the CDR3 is TGTGCCAGTAGAAGCATCGGACAGGGCAATCAGCCCCAGCATTTT.

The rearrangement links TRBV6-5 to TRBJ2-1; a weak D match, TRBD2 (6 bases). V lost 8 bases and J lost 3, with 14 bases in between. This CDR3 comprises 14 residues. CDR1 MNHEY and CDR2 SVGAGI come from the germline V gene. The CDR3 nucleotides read TGTGCCAGCGGCCTCAGTAGCGGCTACAATGAGCAGTTCTTC. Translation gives CASGLSSGYNEQFF.

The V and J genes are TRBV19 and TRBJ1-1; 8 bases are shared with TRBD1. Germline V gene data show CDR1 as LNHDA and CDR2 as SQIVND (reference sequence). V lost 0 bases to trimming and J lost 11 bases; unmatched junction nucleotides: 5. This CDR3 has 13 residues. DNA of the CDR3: TGTGCCAGTAGTATAGAGACAGGGGAGAATGCTTTCTTT. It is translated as CASSIETGENAFF.

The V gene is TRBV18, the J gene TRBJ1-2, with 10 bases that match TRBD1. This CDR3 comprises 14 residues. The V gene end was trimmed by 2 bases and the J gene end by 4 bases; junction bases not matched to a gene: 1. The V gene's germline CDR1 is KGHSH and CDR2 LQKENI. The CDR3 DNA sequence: TGTGCCAGCTCACCAGGGACAGGGGTCTATGGCTACACCTTC. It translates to CASSPGTGVYGYTF.

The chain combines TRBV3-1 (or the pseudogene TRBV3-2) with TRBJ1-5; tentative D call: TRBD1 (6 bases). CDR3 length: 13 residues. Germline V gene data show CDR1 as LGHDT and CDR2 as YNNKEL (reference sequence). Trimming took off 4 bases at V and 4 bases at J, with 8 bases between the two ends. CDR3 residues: CASSPTGNQPQHF. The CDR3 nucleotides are TGTGCCAGCAGCCCTACAGGGAATCAGCCCCAGCATTTT.

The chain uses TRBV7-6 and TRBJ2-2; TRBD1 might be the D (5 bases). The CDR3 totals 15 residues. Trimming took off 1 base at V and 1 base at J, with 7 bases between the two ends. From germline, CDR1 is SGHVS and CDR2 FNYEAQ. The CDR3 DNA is TGTGCCAGCAGCTTAGGGACAATGAACACCGGGGAGCTGTTTTTT. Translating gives CASSLGTMNTGELFF.

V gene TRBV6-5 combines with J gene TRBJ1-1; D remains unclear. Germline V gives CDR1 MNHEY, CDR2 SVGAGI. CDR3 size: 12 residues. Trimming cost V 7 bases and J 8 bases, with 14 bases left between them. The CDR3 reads CASNFLSAEAFF. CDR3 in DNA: TGTGCCAGCAATTTTCTCTCCGCGGAAGCTTTCTTT.

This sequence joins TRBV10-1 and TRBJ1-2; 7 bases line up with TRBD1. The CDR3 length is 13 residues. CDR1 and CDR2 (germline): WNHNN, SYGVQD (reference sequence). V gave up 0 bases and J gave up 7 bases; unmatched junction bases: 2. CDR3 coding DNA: TGCGCCAGCAGTGAGTCGGCAGGGGGTGGCTACACCTTC. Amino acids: CASSESAGGGYTF.

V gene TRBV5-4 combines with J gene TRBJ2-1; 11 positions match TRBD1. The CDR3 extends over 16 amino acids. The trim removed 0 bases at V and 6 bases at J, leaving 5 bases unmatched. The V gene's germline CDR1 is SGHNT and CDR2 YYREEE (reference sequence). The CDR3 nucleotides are TGTGCCAGCAGCTTGGCCGGACAGGGGGCAGGCAATGAGCAGTTCTTC. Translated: CASSLAGQGAGNEQFF. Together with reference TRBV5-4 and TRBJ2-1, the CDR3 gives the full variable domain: ETGVTQSPTHLIKTRGQQVTLRCSSQSGHNTVSWYQQALGQGPQFIFQYYREEENGRGNFPPRFSGLQFPNYSSELNVNALELDDSALYLCASSLAGQGAGNEQFFGPGTRLTVL.

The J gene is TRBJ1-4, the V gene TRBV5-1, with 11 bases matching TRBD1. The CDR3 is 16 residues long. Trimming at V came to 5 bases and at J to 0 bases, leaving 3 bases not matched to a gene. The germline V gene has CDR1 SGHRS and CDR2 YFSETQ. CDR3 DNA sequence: TGCGCCAGCAGGACGGGACAGGGGGCAACTAATGAAAAACTGTTTTTT. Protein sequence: CASRTGQGATNEKLFF.

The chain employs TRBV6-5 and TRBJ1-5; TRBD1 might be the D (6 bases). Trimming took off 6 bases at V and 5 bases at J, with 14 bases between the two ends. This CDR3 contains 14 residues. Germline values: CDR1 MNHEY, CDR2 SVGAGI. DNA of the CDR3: TGTGCCAGCAGCTTGACCCACAGGGATCAGCCCCAGCATTTT. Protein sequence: CASSLTHRDQPQHF.

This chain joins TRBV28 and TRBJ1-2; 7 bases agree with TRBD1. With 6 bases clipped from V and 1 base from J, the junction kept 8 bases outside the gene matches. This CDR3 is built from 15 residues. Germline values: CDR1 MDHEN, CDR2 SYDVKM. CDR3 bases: TGTGCCAGCAGGCCCCCGGGACAGAGTAACTATGGCTACACCTTC. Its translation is CASRPPGQSNYGYTF.

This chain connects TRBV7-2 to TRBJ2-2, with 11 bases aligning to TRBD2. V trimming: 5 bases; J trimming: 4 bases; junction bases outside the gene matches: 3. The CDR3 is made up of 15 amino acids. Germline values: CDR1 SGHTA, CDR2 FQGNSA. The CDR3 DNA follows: TGTGCCAGCAGCACCGGACTAGCGGGCACCGGGGAGCTGTTTTTT. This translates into CASSTGLAGTGELFF.

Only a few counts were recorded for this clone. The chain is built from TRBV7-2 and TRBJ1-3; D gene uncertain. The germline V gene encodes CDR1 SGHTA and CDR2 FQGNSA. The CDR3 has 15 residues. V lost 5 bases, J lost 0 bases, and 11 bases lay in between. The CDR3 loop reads CASSGIGSSGNTIYF. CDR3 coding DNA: TGTGCCAGCAGCGGAATAGGGAGCTCTGGAAACACCATATATTTT.

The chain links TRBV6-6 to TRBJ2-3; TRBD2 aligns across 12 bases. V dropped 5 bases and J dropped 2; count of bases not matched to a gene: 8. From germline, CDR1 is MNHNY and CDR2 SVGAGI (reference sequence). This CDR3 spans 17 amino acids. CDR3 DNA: TGTGCCAGCAGTCGTCGGACTAGCGGGGCGCTCACAGATACGCAGTATTTT. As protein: CASSRRTSGALTDTQYF.

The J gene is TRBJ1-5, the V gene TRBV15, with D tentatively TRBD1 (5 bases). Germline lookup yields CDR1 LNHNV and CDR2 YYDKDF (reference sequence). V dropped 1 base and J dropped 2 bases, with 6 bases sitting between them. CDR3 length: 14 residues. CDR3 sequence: CATSRGQRNQPQHF. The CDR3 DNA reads TGTGCCACCAGCAGAGGACAGCGCAATCAGCCCCAGCATTTT.

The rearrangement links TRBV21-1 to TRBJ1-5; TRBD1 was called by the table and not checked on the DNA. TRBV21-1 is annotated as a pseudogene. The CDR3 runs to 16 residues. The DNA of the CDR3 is TGTGCCAGCAGCAAAGGAGGGGGCAGATATTATCAGCCCCAGCATTTT. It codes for CASSKGGGRYYQPQHF.

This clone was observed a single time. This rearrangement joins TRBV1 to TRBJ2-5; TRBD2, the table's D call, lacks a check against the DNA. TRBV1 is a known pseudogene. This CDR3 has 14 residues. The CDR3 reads CTSSQVSTQETQYF. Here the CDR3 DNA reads TGCACCAGCAGCCAAGTTTCTACGCAAGAGACCCAGTACTTC.

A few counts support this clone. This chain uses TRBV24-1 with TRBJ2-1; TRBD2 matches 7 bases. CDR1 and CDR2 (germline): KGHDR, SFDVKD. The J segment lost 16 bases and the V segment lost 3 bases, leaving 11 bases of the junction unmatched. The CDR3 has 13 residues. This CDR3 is CATSDPSRGVQFF. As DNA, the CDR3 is TGTGCCACCAGTGATCCGAGCCGGGGGGTTCAATTCTTC.